This T cell receptor beta chain was sequenced for a study of cytomegalovirus exposure and HLA in healthy donors. Researchers ran the PCR with 60 Vbeta and 13 Jbeta primers. The protocol was immunoSEQ multiplex PCR, while the TCRdb copy is restricted to in-frame clones and leaves out a portion. The repertoire consists of tens of thousands of clones, with roughly three quarters occurring once and the leading ten covering around 22%. Findings and caveats of the study: A later analysis associated 16,000 or so TCR beta sequences with HLA alleles at a 0.05 false discovery rate.

V lost 3 bases, J lost 5 bases, and 17 bases lay in between. The germline CDR1 and CDR2 sequences are SEHNR and FQNEAQ (reference sequence). The CDR3 totals 16 residues. Concerning this clone: The antigen is undetermined.

The sequenced sample consisted of PBMCs. The chain links TRBV7-9 to TRBJ2-1, with D possibly matching TRBD1 (6 bases). This TCR derives from a woman aged 40 to 50 in good health and CMV-seropositive. CDR3 in DNA: TGTGCCAGCAGCTTCTGGTCGGGACACCTAAACAATGAGCAGTTCTTC. Its protein product is CASSFWSGHLNNEQFF.